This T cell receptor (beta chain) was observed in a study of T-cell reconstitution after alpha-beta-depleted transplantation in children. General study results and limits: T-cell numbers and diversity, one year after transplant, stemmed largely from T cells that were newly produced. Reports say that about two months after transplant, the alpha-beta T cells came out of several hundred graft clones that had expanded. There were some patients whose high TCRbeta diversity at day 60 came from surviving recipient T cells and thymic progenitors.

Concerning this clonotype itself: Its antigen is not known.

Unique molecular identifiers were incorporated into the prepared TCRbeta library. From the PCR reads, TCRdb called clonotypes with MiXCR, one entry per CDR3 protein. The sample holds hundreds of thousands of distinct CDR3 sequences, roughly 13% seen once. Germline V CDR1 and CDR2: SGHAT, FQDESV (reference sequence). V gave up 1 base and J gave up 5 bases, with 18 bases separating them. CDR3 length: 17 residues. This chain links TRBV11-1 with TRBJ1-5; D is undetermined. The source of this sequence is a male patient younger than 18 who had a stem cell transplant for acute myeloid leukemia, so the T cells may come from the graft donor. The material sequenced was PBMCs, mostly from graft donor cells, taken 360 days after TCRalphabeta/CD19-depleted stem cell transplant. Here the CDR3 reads CASSLGPVGDGDQPQHF. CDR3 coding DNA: TGTGCCAGCAGCTTAGGCCCCGTCGGGGATGGCGATCAGCCCCAGCATTTT.